One sample yielded the 17 T cell receptor beta chains listed below, sequenced in a study of CD8+ T cells in alopecia areata. The authors extracted RNA and reverse transcribed it into cDNA as the sequencing template. The data were produced by immunoSEQ multiplex PCR, yet TCRdb's version contains in-frame clones alone and is incomplete. In the table there are some 190,000 clones, roughly 60% of which are singletons. Treatment of the sample: oral pan-JAK inhibitor, 5-10 mg twice daily. The material was CD4+ T cells sorted from blood, obtained at week 24, from a patient treated with tofacitinib. The source of these receptors is a human donor with alopecia areata.

V and J are TRBV4-3 and TRBJ1-2, with D perhaps matching TRBD1 (6 bases). The germline V gene has CDR1 LGHNA and CDR2 YSLEER. CDR3 length: 15 residues. V was clipped by 8 bases and J by 4 bases, with 20 bases between them. This chain's CDR3 is CASSRGGTGTYGYTF. CDR3 bases: TGCGCCAGCTCCCGAGGGGGTACTGGAACCTATGGCTACACCTTC.

There are a few counts of this clone. V gene TRBV7-9 combines with J gene TRBJ2-7; D perhaps matches TRBD1 (6 bases). The CDR3 consists of 13 residues. V lost 7 bases and J lost 6, with 16 bases in between. Germline CDR1 SEHNR, CDR2 FQNEAQ (reference sequence). The CDR3 sequence is CASTSQGFGEQYF. The CDR3 DNA sequence: TGTGCCAGCACATCACAGGGTTTCGGCGAGCAGTACTTC.

Only a few counts were recorded for this clone. The genes are TRBV4-3 and TRBJ1-1; D uncertain. The V end lost 7 bases, the J end lost 5 bases, and 17 bases lay between the germline ends. CDR3 length equals 14 residues. Germline V gives CDR1 LGHNA, CDR2 YSLEER. CDR3 in amino acids: CASTFTVKETEAFF. CDR3 nucleotides: TGCGCCAGCACCTTCACCGTCAAGGAGACTGAAGCTTTCTTT.

The chain has TRBV19 and TRBJ1-2; D is unclear. With 3 bases removed from V and 5 bases from J, the gap between germline ends came to 4 bases. The CDR3 runs 11 residues. Germline assignment: CDR1 LNHDA and CDR2 SQIVND (reference sequence). The CDR3 reads CASSIEYGYTF. CDR3 DNA: TGTGCCAGTAGTATTGAGTATGGCTACACCTTC.

CDR3 sequence: CASSPDGFRLQPQHF. As DNA, the CDR3 is TGTGCCAGCAGCCCGGACGGATTCCGACTTCAGCCCCAGCATTTT. The V call is TRBV7-2, the J call TRBJ1-5; D is uncertain. The CDR3 totals 15 residues. V dropped 5 bases and J dropped 6 bases, with 17 bases sitting between them. Germline V gene sequence: CDR1 SGHTA, CDR2 FQGNSA.

V usage is TRBV30 and J usage is TRBJ1-6; no reliable D call. The CDR3 is made up of 12 amino acids. V was trimmed by 7 bases and J by 9 bases, leaving 13 bases between them. Germline V lookup: CDR1 GTSNPN, CDR2 SVGIG (reference sequence). The CDR3 DNA reads TGTGCCTCCAACTCCATGCTTTCACCCCTCCACTTT. This sequence encodes CASNSMLSPLHF.

The chain carries TRBV27 and TRBJ1-6; D gene unclear. Germline CDR1 and CDR2: MNHEY and SMNVEV (reference sequence). This CDR3 is built from 14 residues. V lost 6 bases, J lost 9 bases, and 15 bases lay in between. The CDR3 coding sequence is TGTGCCAGCAGCTTGGAGGGCCGAGGTTCACCCCTCCACTTT. Protein product: CASSLEGRGSPLHF.

The V call is TRBV29-1, the J call TRBJ1-2, with TRBD1 matching 8 bases. Germline CDR1 and CDR2: SQVTM and ANQGSEA. Losses at the gene ends were 6 bases for V and 6 bases for J; bases not matched to a gene: 0. This CDR3 has 10 residues. CDR3 region: CSVRGHGYTF. CDR3 in DNA: TGCAGCGTCAGGGGGCATGGCTACACCTTC.

The chain recombines TRBV19 with TRBJ2-2; D unclear. This CDR3 is 14 amino acids long. V gave up 4 bases and J gave up 4 bases, with 10 bases separating them. The V gene's germline CDR1 is LNHDA and CDR2 SQIVND (reference sequence). CDR3 loop: CASSTGPSTGELFF. CDR3 bases: TGTGCCAGTAGTACGGGCCCCTCCACCGGGGAGCTGTTTTTT.

This chain joins TRBV29-1 and TRBJ2-7; 9 bases line up with TRBD1. The CDR3 has 13 residues. With V trimmed by 2 bases and J by 5 bases, 4 bases remained unmatched. CDR1 SQVTM and CDR2 ANQGSEA come from the germline V gene. CDR3 in amino acids: CSVERQGGHEQYF. The CDR3 region has the DNA TGCAGCGTTGAAAGACAGGGGGGTCACGAGCAGTACTTC.

This chain joins TRBV13 and TRBJ1-1; D gene uncertain. This CDR3 has 14 residues. Trimming took off 4 bases at V and 1 base at J, with 10 bases between the two ends. Germline loops: CDR1 PRHDT, CDR2 FYEKMQ (reference sequence). The DNA of the CDR3 is TGTGCCAGCAGCTCCGGAGAAGGGAACACTGAAGCTTTCTTT. Amino acids: CASSSGEGNTEAFF.

The chain is built from TRBV4-3 and TRBJ2-5; weak D call: TRBD1 (5 bases). Germline V gene sequence: CDR1 LGHNA, CDR2 YSLEER. This CDR3 region has 16 residues. Trimming shortened V by 1 base and J by 3 bases, and 15 bases separated the two germline ends. CDR3 sequence reads: CASSQGARVGEETQYF. CDR3 sequence (DNA): TGCGCCAGCAGCCAAGGCGCACGAGTAGGGGAAGAGACCCAGTACTTC.

The chain couples TRBV15 to TRBJ1-2; TRBD1 is a possible D gene (5 bases). V lost 0 bases, J lost 4 bases, and 15 bases lay in between. The CDR3 consists of 16 residues. Germline-derived CDR1 and CDR2 are LNHNV and YYDKDF (reference sequence). In DNA form, the CDR3 reads TGTGCCACCAGCAGAGATCGGCAGGGCGGGAGCTATGGCTACACCTTC. Translation: CATSRDRQGGSYGYTF.

The chain couples TRBV7-8 to TRBJ2-7; D remains ambiguous. The CDR3 is 15 amino acids. Germline V lookup: CDR1 SGHVS, CDR2 FQNEAQ. V was cut by 5 bases and J by 0 bases, with 14 bases left in between. The CDR3 reads CASSPRPLISYEQYF. CDR3 DNA: TGTGCCAGCAGCCCGCGACCGCTAATCTCCTACGAGCAGTACTTC. The variable domain in full, with the rest retrieved from reference TRBV7-8 and TRBJ2-7, is GAGVSQSPRYKVAKRGQDVALRCDPISGHVSLFWYQQALGQGPEFLTYFQNEAQLDKSGLPSDRFFAERPEGSVSTLKIQRTQQEDSAVYLCASSPRPLISYEQYFGPGTRLTVT.

The chain is built from TRBV18 and TRBJ1-6; possibly TRBD1 for D (6 bases). This CDR3 region has 15 residues. The V end lost 2 bases, the J end lost 6 bases, and 11 bases lay between the germline ends. Germline CDR1 and CDR2: KGHSH and LQKENI. CDR3 region: CASSPWDNRNSPLHF. The CDR3 DNA is TGTGCCAGCTCACCATGGGACAATCGTAATTCACCCCTCCACTTT.

The CDR3 region has the DNA TGTGCCAGCAGTTTCGCAGGGAACACTGAAGCTTTCTTT. Translated: CASSFAGNTEAFF. This chain joins TRBV6-6 and TRBJ1-1, with D uncertain. V lost 4 bases and J lost 1, with 7 bases in between. The CDR3 is 13 residues long. Germline V gene lookup returns CDR1 MNHNY and CDR2 SVGAGI (reference sequence).

This rearrangement joins TRBV29-1 to TRBJ2-1; possibly TRBD2 for D (5 bases). Germline V lookup: CDR1 SQVTM, CDR2 ANQGSEA. V gave up 6 bases and J gave up 3 bases, with 6 bases separating them. The CDR3 runs to 11 residues. DNA for the CDR3: TGCAGCGTCCGGGGCTACAATGAGCAGTTCTTC. Protein: CSVRGYNEQFF.